This T cell receptor beta chain originates from a study of T-cell reconstitution after alpha-beta-depleted transplantation in children. This clonotype has a handful of counts. This sample's TCRbeta library carried unique molecular identifier barcodes. TCRdb ran MiXCR on the PCR reads and lists one entry per CDR3 protein. The data show 450,000 to 550,000 distinct CDR3 sequences, 11% seen once. Germline loops: CDR1 SGHVS, CDR2 FQNEAQ. CDR3 length: 18 amino acids. The V end lost 5 bases, the J end lost 1 base, and 24 bases lay between the germline ends. The input for sequencing was PBMCs, mostly from graft donor cells, taken 180 days after TCRalphabeta/CD19-depleted stem cell transplant. The TCR originated in a female patient aged 2 to 10 who had a stem cell transplant for aplastic anemia, so the T cells may come from the graft donor. This sequence joins TRBV7-8 and TRBJ2-7; possible D gene TRBD2, 5 bases. Here the CDR3 DNA reads TGTGCCAGCAGCCATGATCGGACGGGAATAGCGAGGTCCTACGAGCAGTACGTC. Translation: CASSHDRTGIARSYEQYV.